A selection of T cell receptor beta chains follows, all from one sample in a study of neoadjuvant nivolumab and ipilimumab in lung cancer. Assay used: immunoSEQ multiplex PCR; TCRdb lists only in-frame clones, some missing. The profile shows several thousand clones, about 80% of them singletons. Sequenced here: tumor tissue, sampled after neoadjuvant nivolumab, alone or with ipilimumab, at or shortly before surgery. The receptor source for this set is an adult with non-small cell lung cancer. Both conserved end residues are part of each CDR3. D genes are given only for firm matches. Size is omitted from some rows. Given values are once, few, many or a class for expanded clones.

clone size | J gene | CDR3 length | V gene | D gene | CDR3 DNA | CDR3 protein
. | TRBJ2-7 | 15 | TRBV10-3 | TRBD1 | TGTGCCATCAGTCACGGGACAGGACGGGCCGGCGAGCAGTACTTC | CAISHGTGRAGEQYF
. | TRBJ2-5 | 15 | TRBV7-9 | TRBD2 | TGTGCCAGCAGCTTTAGGACTAGCGGCCAAGAGACCCAGTACTTC | CASSFRTSGQETQYF
. | TRBJ2-1 | 17 | TRBV7-2 | TRBD2 | TGTGCCAGCAGCTTATCCGTTAAGCGGGGGGGGTACAATGAGCAGTTCTTC | CASSLSVKRGGYNEQFF
. | TRBJ2-1 | 16 | TRBV15 | TRBD2 | TGTGCCACCAGCAGAGATCAAGCGGGAGGTAGCAATGAGCAGTTCTTC | CATSRDQAGGSNEQFF
. | TRBJ1-1 | 14 | TRBV7-8 | . | TGTGCCAGCAGATCGGGACGGCCGAACACTGAAGCTTTCTTT | CASRSGRPNTEAFF
. | TRBJ2-2 | 14 | TRBV6-5 | . | TGTGCCAGCTGCCGTAGGGGGAGGGCCGGGGAGCTGTTTTTT | CASCRRGRAGELFF
. | TRBJ1-1 | 13 | TRBV6-5 | . | TGTGCCAGCCGGAAAGGCACGAACACTGAAGCTTTCTTT | CASRKGTNTEAFF
few | TRBJ1-5 | 13 | TRBV2 | . | TGTGCCAGCAGTCGACAGGATAATCAGCCCCAGCATTTT | CASSRQDNQPQHF
. | TRBJ1-4 | 13 | TRBV5-1 | TRBD1 | TGCGCCAGTGGGACAGGGGGAAATGAAAAACTGTTTTTT | CASGTGGNEKLFF
. | TRBJ1-5 | 13 | TRBV30 | . | TGTGCCTGGAGCCTGGGAGGGAATCAGCCCCAGCATTTT | CAWSLGGNQPQHF
. | TRBJ1-2 | 11 | TRBV6-5 | . | TGTGCCAGCAGTTACCCGCCCTCTCACACCTTC | CASSYPPSHTF
. | TRBJ2-7 | 12 | TRBV2 | . | TGTGCCAGCAGTGTAACGGGGTACGAGCAGTACTTC | CASSVTGYEQYF
. | TRBJ1-6 | 15 | TRBV5-1 | . | TGCGCCAGCAGCTTGACCCAGGTAGGGGATTCACCCCTCCACTTT | CASSLTQVGDSPLHF
. | TRBJ2-5 | 14 | TRBV5-1 | . | TGCGCCAGCAGCTGGGGGGCCGGTATGGAGACCCAGTACTTC | CASSWGAGMETQYF
. | TRBJ1-6 | 13 | TRBV7-9 | . | TGTGCCAGCAGCCTACAATCTGGGACACCCCTCCACTTT | CASSLQSGTPLHF
. | TRBJ2-1 | 15 | TRBV5-1 | TRBD2 | TGCGCCAGCAGGCCTAGCGGGGGGTTTCACAATGAGCAGTTCTTC | CASRPSGGFHNEQFF
. | TRBJ1-4 | 13 | TRBV5-6 | . | TGTGCCAGCAGCTTGTCCCGGGGAGGGAAACTGTTTTTT | CASSLSRGGKLFF
few | TRBJ1-2 | 16 | TRBV11-2 | . | TGTGCCAGCAGCTCCCTACTGGACACCTCTAACTATGGCTACACCTTC | CASSSLLDTSNYGYTF
. | TRBJ2-7 | 16 | TRBV5-6 | TRBD2 | TGTGCCAGCAGCTCCGGGGGGACTAGCGGGACAAACGAGCAGTACTTC | CASSSGGTSGTNEQYF
. | TRBJ1-6 | 15 | TRBV6-5 | TRBD1 | TGTGCCAGCAGTTCGCACCCCCAGGGGGCTTCACCCCTCCACTTT | CASSSHPQGASPLHF
few | TRBJ2-6 | 15 | TRBV11-2 | . | TGTGCCAGCAGCCTATTCGAGTCTCGGGCCAACGTCCTGACTTTC | CASSLFESRANVLTF
. | TRBJ1-2 | 16 | TRBV6-4 | . | TGTGCCAGCAGGCCAGATACAGGGAGCTTTATCTATGGCTACACCTTC | CASRPDTGSFIYGYTF
. | TRBJ2-5 | 15 | TRBV5-1 | . | TGCGCCAGCAGCCGCAACGACTACTTCCAAGAGACCCAGTACTTC | CASSRNDYFQETQYF
. | TRBJ2-7 | 17 | TRBV11-2 | TRBD2 | TGTGCCAGCAGCTTAGATGCTAGCGGGACAGTTGAGGGGGAGCAGTACTTC | CASSLDASGTVEGEQYF
. | TRBJ2-7 | 18 | TRBV14 | . | TGTGCCAGCAGCCAAGGTCTGCTGGCGGTAGGGGCCCAGGGCGAGCAGTACTTC | CASSQGLLAVGAQGEQYF
. | TRBJ1-1 | 12 | TRBV6-5 | . | TGTGCCAGCAGCCTTGGGGGAGATGAAGCTTTCTTT | CASSLGGDEAFF
. | TRBJ2-7 | 17 | TRBV18 | . | TGTGCCAGCTCAAAATCCCCACTAGCTGCCGGACGGGACGAGCAGTACTTC | CASSKSPLAAGRDEQYF
. | TRBJ2-7 | 15 | TRBV19 | TRBD1 | TGTGCCAGTAGTACGCCGGGACAGGGAACGTACGAGCAGTACTTC | CASSTPGQGTYEQYF
. | TRBJ2-2 | 14 | TRBV27 | TRBD1 | TGTGCCAGCAGCCGAGACAGGGGAACCGGGGAGCTGTTTTTT | CASSRDRGTGELFF